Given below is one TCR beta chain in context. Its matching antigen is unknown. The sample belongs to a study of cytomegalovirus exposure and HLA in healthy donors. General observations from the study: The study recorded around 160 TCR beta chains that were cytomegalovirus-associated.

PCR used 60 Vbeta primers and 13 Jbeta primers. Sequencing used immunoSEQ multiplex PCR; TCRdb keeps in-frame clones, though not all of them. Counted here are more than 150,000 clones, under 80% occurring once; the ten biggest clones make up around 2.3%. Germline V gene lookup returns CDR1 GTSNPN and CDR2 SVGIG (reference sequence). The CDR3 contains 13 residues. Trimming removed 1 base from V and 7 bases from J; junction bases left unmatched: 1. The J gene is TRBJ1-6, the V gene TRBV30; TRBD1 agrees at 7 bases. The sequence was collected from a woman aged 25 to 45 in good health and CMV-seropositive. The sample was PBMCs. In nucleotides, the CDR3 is TGTGCCTGGAGTGAGACAGGGAATTCACCCCTCCACTTT. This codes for CAWSETGNSPLHF.